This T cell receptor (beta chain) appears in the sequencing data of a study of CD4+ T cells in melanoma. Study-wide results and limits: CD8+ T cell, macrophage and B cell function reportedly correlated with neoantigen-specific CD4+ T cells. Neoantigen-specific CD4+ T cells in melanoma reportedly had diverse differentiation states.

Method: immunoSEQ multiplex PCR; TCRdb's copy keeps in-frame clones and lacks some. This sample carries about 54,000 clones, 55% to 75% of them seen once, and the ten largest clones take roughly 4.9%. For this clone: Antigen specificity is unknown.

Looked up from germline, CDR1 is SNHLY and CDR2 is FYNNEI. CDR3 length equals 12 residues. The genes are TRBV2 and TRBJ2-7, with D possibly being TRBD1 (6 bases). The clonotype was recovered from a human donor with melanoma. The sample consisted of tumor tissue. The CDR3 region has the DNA TGTGCAGGGGGTTCCGGCTCCTACGAGCAGTACTTC. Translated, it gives CAGGSGSYEQYF. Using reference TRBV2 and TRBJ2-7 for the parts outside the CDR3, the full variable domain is EPEVTQTPSHQVTQMGQEVILRCVPISNHLYFYWYRQILGQKVEFLVSFYNNEISEKSEIFDDQFSVERPDGSNFTLKIRSTKLEDSAMYFCAGGSGSYEQYFGPGTRLTVT.